The 28 T cell receptor beta chains below all came from one sample that was sequenced in a study of T-cell memory formation after mild COVID-19. One entry per CDR3 protein results from TCRdb running MiXCR on the 5' RACE reads. This table holds hundreds of thousands of distinct CDR3 sequences, about a sixth found once. Sequencing was done on a sample of PBMCs or a T cell subset sorted from them (not recorded which). These receptors were collected from a young man who had mild COVID-19 (a few samples of this study predate the infection). Cell type and time point are not known.

The chain joins TRBV5-1 to TRBJ1-2; D not resolved. Germline CDR1 is SGHRS and CDR2 is YFSETQ. The CDR3 is 12 amino acids. With 4 bases removed from V and 6 bases from J, the gap between germline ends came to 10 bases. As DNA, the CDR3 is TGCGCCAGCAGCACCTCAGGAAATGGCTACACCTTC. It yields the protein CASSTSGNGYTF.

This clonotype showed up just a few times. The chain has TRBV10-3 and TRBJ2-3; unclear D gene. Between the trimmed V and J ends, which lost 3 bases and 6 bases, there was a span of 10 bases. The CDR3 consists of 13 residues. The germline CDR1 and CDR2 sequences are ENHRY and SYGVKD. The CDR3 spells CAISDPASDTQYF. The CDR3 DNA reads as TGTGCCATCAGTGATCCCGCATCCGATACGCAGTATTTT.

The V and J genes are TRBV6-5 and TRBJ1-2; TRBD1 aligns across 10 bases. Trimming removed 0 bases from V and 3 bases from J; junction bases left unmatched: 4. The CDR3 loop spans 16 amino acids. CDR1 is MNHEY, CDR2 SVGAGI, per germline. The CDR3 is CASSYSQTGGDYGYTF. CDR3 coding DNA: TGTGCCAGCAGTTACTCCCAGACAGGGGGCGACTATGGCTACACCTTC.

This chain links TRBV7-9 with TRBJ2-3; possibly TRBD1 for D (5 bases). The V and J ends lost 6 bases and 4 bases respectively, with 14 bases between them. There are 14 residues in the CDR3. Germline V lookup: CDR1 SEHNR, CDR2 FQNEAQ (reference sequence). In DNA, the CDR3 is TGTGCCAGCAGGGTCAGGGATTGGGCAGATACGCAGTATTTT. This codes for CASRVRDWADTQYF. Combining the CDR3 with reference TRBV7-9 and TRBJ2-3 gives the whole variable domain DTGVSQNPRHKITKRGQNVTFRCDPISEHNRLYWYRQTLGQGPEFLTYFQNEAQLEKSRLLSDRFSAERPKGSFSTLEIQRTEQGDSAMYLCASRVRDWADTQYFGPGTRLTVL.

This chain links TRBV20-1 with TRBJ2-3; 10 bases line up with TRBD1. CDR1 and CDR2 (germline): DFQATT, SNEGSKA (reference sequence). CDR3 size: 14 residues. The CDR3: CTWDRGLDTDTQYF. The CDR3 coding sequence is TGCACCTGGGACAGGGGCCTCGACACAGATACGCAGTATTTT.

This clonotype was detected only a few times. This rearrangement joins TRBV11-2 to TRBJ2-1; D gene uncertain. Germline values: CDR1 SGHAT, CDR2 FQNNGV. The V gene lost 2 bases and the J gene lost 7 bases, with 9 bases spanning the gap. There are 13 residues in the CDR3. In DNA form, the CDR3 reads TGTGCCAGCAGCTTAAGTCTGTCGAATGAGCAGTTCTTC. It translates to CASSLSLSNEQFF.

The chain couples TRBV4-3 to TRBJ1-1; D gene uncertain. CDR1 is LGHNA, CDR2 YSLEER, per germline. The CDR3 runs 13 residues. The germline V and J ends were trimmed by 0 bases and 10 bases, with 12 bases remaining between them. The CDR3 DNA follows: TGCGCCAGCAGCCAAGATCTGGGCGGAGTAGCTTTCTTT. It encodes CASSQDLGGVAFF.

This clonotype was observed a few times. The gene calls are TRBV20-1 and TRBJ2-5, with 10 nucleotides matching TRBD2. The CDR3 covers 16 residues. Germline V lookup: CDR1 DFQATT, CDR2 SNEGSKA (reference sequence). J gave up 5 bases and V 6 bases, and 15 bases lay outside the gene matches. The CDR3 region has the DNA TGCAGTGCAGAATCTAGCGGGGGTCACCTTGGGGAGACCCAGTACTTC. The encoded protein is CSAESSGGHLGETQYF.

V and J are TRBV6-5 and TRBJ2-3; D ambiguous. Trimming left V 0 bases short and J 4 bases short, with 8 bases between. Germline V gene data show CDR1 as MNHEY and CDR2 as SVGAGI. CDR3 length equals 14 residues. Written as DNA, the CDR3 is TGTGCCAGCAGTTACTCGATCTCGGCAGATACGCAGTATTTT. Protein product: CASSYSISADTQYF.

This clonotype was recorded a few times. A read error may produce the germline difference seen at one junction end. V and J are TRBV11-3 and TRBJ2-7; D gene unclear. The CDR3 consists of 12 residues. Germline CDR1 SGHNT, CDR2 YENEEA. The CDR3 DNA reads as TGTGCCAGCAGCTTAGGGCTGGGGAACATATCCTTC. It translates to CASSLGLGNISF.

This clonotype was counted only a few times. This sequence joins TRBV2 and TRBJ2-7; 8 nucleotides agree with TRBD2. This CDR3 is 16 amino acids long. Germline CDR1 and CDR2: SNHLY and FYNNEI. With 0 bases clipped from V and 2 bases from J, the junction kept 6 bases outside the gene matches. The CDR3 protein is CASSEALSGEAYEQYV. DNA of the CDR3: TGTGCCAGCAGTGAAGCGCTTAGCGGGGAAGCCTACGAGCAGTACGTC.

This clonotype turned up a few times. The V call is TRBV6-2 or TRBV6-3, the J call TRBJ2-5; D possibly corresponds to TRBD1 (6 bases). This CDR3 is 14 amino acids long. V was pared by 0 bases and J by 7 bases, with 12 bases between. The germline V gene encodes CDR1 MNHEY and CDR2 SVGEGT. The CDR3 region is CASSYSGTTGTQYF. CDR3 bases: TGTGCCAGCAGTTACTCCGGGACAACAGGGACCCAGTACTTC.

This clonotype was counted only a few times. The chain links TRBV24-1 to TRBJ2-2; no clear D gene. Germline V gene lookup returns CDR1 KGHDR and CDR2 SFDVKD. This CDR3 has 12 residues. The V gene lost 5 bases and the J gene lost 8 bases, with 8 bases spanning the gap. The CDR3 DNA reads TGTGCCACCAGTGCCCGTAGGGGGGAGCTGTTTTTT. This gives the protein CATSARRGELFF.

This clonotype was observed a few times. This chain links TRBV9 with TRBJ1-5, with 8 bases matching TRBD1. Trimming removed 2 bases from V and 3 bases from J; junction bases left unmatched: 4. The CDR3 totals 15 residues. Germline values: CDR1 SGDLS, CDR2 YYNGEE. CDR3 region: CASSVSGGPNQPQHF. The CDR3 region has the DNA TGTGCCAGCAGCGTTTCAGGGGGCCCCAATCAGCCCCAGCATTTT.

This clonotype has more than one count but fewer than ten. In nucleotides, the CDR3 is TGTGCCAGCAGCCAAGAGTCCAGAAGAGATGAGCAGTTCTTC. Translating gives CASSQESRRDEQFF. The rearrangement joins TRBV14 to TRBJ2-1, with no clear D. The CDR3 length is 14 residues. The V end lost 0 bases, the J end lost 8 bases, and 11 bases lay between the germline ends. Germline V gives CDR1 SGHDN, CDR2 FVKESK.

This clonotype was detected a few times. The chain is built from TRBV7-2 and TRBJ2-7; D possibly corresponds to TRBD1 (5 bases). V lost 2 bases and J 5 bases, leaving 16 bases between the germline ends. The germline V gene has CDR1 SGHTA and CDR2 FQGNSA. This CDR3 spans 15 amino acids. The CDR3 protein is CASSLSWGSLHEQYF. For the CDR3, the DNA is TGTGCCAGCAGCTTAAGTTGGGGCTCTCTCCACGAGCAGTACTTC.

This clonotype came up a few times. The rearrangement uses TRBV4-2 and TRBJ2-1, with D unclear. V was cut by 3 bases and J by 14 bases, with 14 bases left in between. The CDR3 has 12 amino acids. CDR1 is LGHNA, CDR2 YNFKEQ, per germline. This CDR3 is CASSQDDQSEFF. For the CDR3, the DNA is TGTGCCAGCAGCCAGGATGACCAATCGGAGTTCTTC.

This chain joins TRBV3-1 and TRBJ1-1; D uncertain. The V gene lost 6 bases and the J gene lost 11 bases, with 22 bases spanning the gap. Germline V gene lookup returns CDR1 LGHDT and CDR2 YNNKEL (reference sequence). The length of the CDR3 is 14 residues. In nucleotides, the CDR3 is TGTGCCAGCAGTCAATCCGACTATCCCAGTAGGGCTTTCTTT. Translating it yields CASSQSDYPSRAFF. Full variable domain (remainder filled in from reference TRBV3-1 and TRBJ1-1): DTAVSQTPKYLVTQMGNDKSIKCEQNLGHDTMYWYKQDSKKFLKIMFSYNNKELIINETVPNRFSPKSPDKAHLNLHINSLELGDSAVYFCASSQSDYPSRAFFGQGTRLTVV.

This clonotype has just a few counts. The J gene is TRBJ1-1, the V gene TRBV9; D is ambiguous. V shed 0 bases and J shed 6 bases, with 15 bases lying between them. This CDR3 has 15 residues. Germline V gene data show CDR1 as SGDLS and CDR2 as YYNGEE. In nucleotides, the CDR3 is TGTGCCAGCAGCGTAGGCCCAGGTACTAAGGCTGAAGCTTTCTTT. It encodes CASSVGPGTKAEAFF.

This clonotype was seen a handful of times. This chain links TRBV28 with TRBJ2-7; 14 bases match TRBD2. V gave up 1 base and J gave up 3 bases; unmatched junction bases: 2. This CDR3 is built from 16 residues. Germline CDR1 MDHEN, CDR2 SYDVKM. This CDR3 reads CASSLSGTSGGYEQYV. CDR3 in DNA: TGTGCCAGCAGTTTATCGGGGACTAGCGGGGGCTACGAGCAGTACGTC.

There are many counts of this clonotype. This rearrangement joins TRBV7-2 to TRBJ1-3, with 9 bases aligning to TRBD1. V gave up 1 base and J gave up 4 bases; unmatched junction bases: 2. The CDR3 extends over 15 amino acids. Germline V gene sequence: CDR1 SGHTA, CDR2 FQGNSA. CDR3 DNA: TGTGCCAGCAGCTTAGTCGGGACAGGGGGAAACACCATATATTTT. It codes for CASSLVGTGGNTIYF. Full variable domain (outside the CDR3, taken from reference TRBV7-2 and TRBJ1-3): GAGVSQSPSNKVTEKGKDVELRCDPISGHTALYWYRQSLGQGLEFLIYFQGNSAPDKSGLPSDRFSAERTGGSVSTLTIQRTQQEDSAVYLCASSLVGTGGNTIYFGEGSWLTVV.

This rearrangement joins TRBV4-2 to TRBJ2-1; 14 bases are a match to TRBD2. CDR1 and CDR2 from the germline V gene are LGHNA and YNFKEQ. After removal of 10 bases from V and 0 bases from J, the junction contained 5 bases not matched to a gene. The CDR3 totals 16 residues. The CDR3 nucleotides read TGTGCCACCGGGACTAGCGGGGGTAGCTCCTACAATGAGCAGTTCTTC. This sequence encodes CATGTSGGSSYNEQFF.

The chain is built from TRBV6-5 and TRBJ2-5, with 11 bases aligning to TRBD1. This CDR3 has 15 residues. V trimming: 6 bases; J trimming: 4 bases; junction bases outside the gene matches: 7. Germline assignment: CDR1 MNHEY and CDR2 SVGAGI. The CDR3 DNA follows: TGTGCCAGCAGGTCGACCGGGACAGGGGGAGAGACCCAGTACTTC. This translates into CASRSTGTGGETQYF.

This clonotype has a handful of counts. The gene calls are TRBV12-3 or TRBV12-4 and TRBJ2-6; TRBD1 might be the D (6 bases). The CDR3 loop spans 12 amino acids. Trimming shortened V by 3 bases and J by 11 bases, and 8 bases separated the two germline ends. In nucleotides, the CDR3 is TGTGCCAGCAGTTTGACAGGCTACGTCCTGACTTTC. It is translated as CASSLTGYVLTF.

The rearrangement joins TRBV5-1 to TRBJ2-1; TRBD2 matches at 11 bases. The CDR3 length is 17 residues. Germline V lookup: CDR1 SGHRS, CDR2 YFSETQ. Trimming at V came to 2 bases and at J to 5 bases, leaving 9 bases not matched to a gene. The CDR3 here is CASSFLAGGPRDNEQFF. The CDR3 bases are TGCGCCAGCAGCTTCTTAGCGGGGGGGCCCCGCGACAATGAGCAGTTCTTC.

CDR3 nucleotide sequence: TGTGCCAGCAAGTACGCAGAGACCCAGTACTTC. Its translation is CASKYAETQYF. The chain couples TRBV2 to TRBJ2-5; D is uncertain. V lost 7 bases, J lost 4 bases, and 7 bases lay in between. Germline CDR1 SNHLY, CDR2 FYNNEI. This CDR3 is 11 amino acids long.

This clonotype was seen a few times. The chain couples TRBV2 to TRBJ2-5; D is unresolved. Looked up from germline, CDR1 is SNHLY and CDR2 is FYNNEI. The CDR3 totals 12 residues. Trimming cost V 8 bases and J 2 bases, with 9 bases left between them. CDR3 coding DNA: TGTGCCAGCGATGGTGCGCAAGAGACCCAGTACTTC. Residues: CASDGAQETQYF.

This clonotype has more than one count but fewer than ten. This sequence joins TRBV15 and TRBJ2-1; D perhaps matches TRBD2 (6 bases). V lost 1 base to trimming and J lost 0 bases, with 13 bases between them. Germline V gene sequence: CDR1 LNHNV, CDR2 YYDKDF (reference sequence). CDR3 length: 17 residues. The DNA for the CDR3 is TGTGCCACCAGCAGAGTAGGCGGGACCCGCTCCTACAATGAGCAGTTCTTC. Its protein is CATSRVGGTRSYNEQFF.